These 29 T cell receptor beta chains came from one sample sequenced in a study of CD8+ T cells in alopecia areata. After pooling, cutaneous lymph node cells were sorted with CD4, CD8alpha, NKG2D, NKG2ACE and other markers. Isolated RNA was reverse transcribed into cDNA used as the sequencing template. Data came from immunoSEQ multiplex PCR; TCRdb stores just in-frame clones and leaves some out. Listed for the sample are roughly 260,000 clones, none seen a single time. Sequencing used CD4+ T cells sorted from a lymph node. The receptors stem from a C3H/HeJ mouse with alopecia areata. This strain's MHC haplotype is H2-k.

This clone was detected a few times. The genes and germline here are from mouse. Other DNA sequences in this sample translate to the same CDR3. CDR3 DNA, as far as it was read: TGTGCCAGCAGCCATGGGACTGGGGGGGACTATGCT. Encoded protein: CASSHGTGGDYA. The full CDR3 reads CASSHGTGGDYAEQFF. The chain carries TRBV5 and TRBJ2-1, with 13 nucleotides matching TRBD2. The read ends 4 residues shy of where the CDR3 ends; the end is completed using the germline J gene. The germline CDR1 and CDR2 sequences are LGHNA and YNLKQL (reference sequence). CDR3 size: 16 residues. Trimming took 3 bases from V and 2 from J; bases not matched to a gene: 1.

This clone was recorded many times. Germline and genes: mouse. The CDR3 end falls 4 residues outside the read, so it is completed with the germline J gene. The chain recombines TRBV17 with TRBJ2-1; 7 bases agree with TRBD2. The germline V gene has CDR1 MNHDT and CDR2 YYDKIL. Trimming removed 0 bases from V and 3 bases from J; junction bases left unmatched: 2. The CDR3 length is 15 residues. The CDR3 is CASSRDGGFYAEQFF. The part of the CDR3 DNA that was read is TGTGCTAGCAGTAGAGATGGGGGGTTCTATGCT.

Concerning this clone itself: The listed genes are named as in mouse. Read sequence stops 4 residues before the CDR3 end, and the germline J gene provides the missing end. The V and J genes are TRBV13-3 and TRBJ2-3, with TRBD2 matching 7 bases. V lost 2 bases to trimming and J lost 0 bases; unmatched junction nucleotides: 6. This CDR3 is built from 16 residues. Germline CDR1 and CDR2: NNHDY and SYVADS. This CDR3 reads CASSENSGGSAETLYF. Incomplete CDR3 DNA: TGTGCCAGCAGTGAAAACTCTGGGGGTAGTGCAGAA.

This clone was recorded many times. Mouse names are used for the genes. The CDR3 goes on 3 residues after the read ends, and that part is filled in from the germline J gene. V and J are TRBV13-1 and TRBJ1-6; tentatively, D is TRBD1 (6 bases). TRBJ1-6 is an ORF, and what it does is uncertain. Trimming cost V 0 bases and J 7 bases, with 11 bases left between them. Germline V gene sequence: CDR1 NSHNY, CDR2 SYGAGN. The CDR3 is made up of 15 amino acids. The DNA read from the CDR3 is TGTGCCAGCAGTGATGGGGGGGGCCGCAATTCGCCC. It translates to CASSDGGGRNSP. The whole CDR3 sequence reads CASSDGGGRNSPLYF.

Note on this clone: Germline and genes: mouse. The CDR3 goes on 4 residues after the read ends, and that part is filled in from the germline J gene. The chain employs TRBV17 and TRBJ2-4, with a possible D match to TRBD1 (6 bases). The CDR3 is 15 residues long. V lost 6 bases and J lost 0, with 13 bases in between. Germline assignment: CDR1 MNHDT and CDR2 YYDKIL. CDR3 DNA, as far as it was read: TGTGCTAGCAGCTGGGACACCCATAGTCAAAAC. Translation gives CASSWDTHSQN. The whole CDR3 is CASSWDTHSQNTLYF.

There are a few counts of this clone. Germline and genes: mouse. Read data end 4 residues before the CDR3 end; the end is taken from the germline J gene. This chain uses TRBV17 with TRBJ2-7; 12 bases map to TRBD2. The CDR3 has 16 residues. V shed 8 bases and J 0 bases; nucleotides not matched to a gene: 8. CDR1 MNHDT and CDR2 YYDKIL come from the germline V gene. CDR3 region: CASGDWGGRSSYEQYF. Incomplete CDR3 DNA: TGTGCTAGCGGCGACTGGGGGGGCAGGAGCTCCTAT.

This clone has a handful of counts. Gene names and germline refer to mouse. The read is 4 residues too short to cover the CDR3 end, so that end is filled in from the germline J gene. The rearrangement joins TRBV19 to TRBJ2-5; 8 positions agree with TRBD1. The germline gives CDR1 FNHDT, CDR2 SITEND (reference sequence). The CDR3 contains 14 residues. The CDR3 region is CASSPRGREDTQYF. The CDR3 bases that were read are TGTGCCAGCAGTCCCAGGGGGCGCGAAGAC. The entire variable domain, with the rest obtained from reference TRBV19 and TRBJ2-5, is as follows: GGIITQTPKFLIGQEGQKLTLKCQQNFNHDTMYWYRQDSGKGLRLIYYSITENDLQKGDLSEGYDASREKKSSFSLTVTSAQKNEMAVFLCASSPRGREDTQYFGPGTRLLVL.

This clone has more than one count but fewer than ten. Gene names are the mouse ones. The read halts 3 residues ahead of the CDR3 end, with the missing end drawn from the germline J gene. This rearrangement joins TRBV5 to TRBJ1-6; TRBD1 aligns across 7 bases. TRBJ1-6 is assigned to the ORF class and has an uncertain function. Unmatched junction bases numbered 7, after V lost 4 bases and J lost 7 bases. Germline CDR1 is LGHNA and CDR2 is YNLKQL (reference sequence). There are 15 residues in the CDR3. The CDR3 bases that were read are TGTGCCAGCAGCCCCCAGGGGGGAGGCAATTCGCCC. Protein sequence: CASSPQGGGNSP. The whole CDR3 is CASSPQGGGNSPLYF.

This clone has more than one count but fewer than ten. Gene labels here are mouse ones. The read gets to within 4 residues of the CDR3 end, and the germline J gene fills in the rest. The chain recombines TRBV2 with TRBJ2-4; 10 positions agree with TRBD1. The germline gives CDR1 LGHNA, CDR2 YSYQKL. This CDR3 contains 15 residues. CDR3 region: CASSFPGTGANTLYF. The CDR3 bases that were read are TGTGCCAGCAGCTTCCCCGGGACAGGGGCGAAC.

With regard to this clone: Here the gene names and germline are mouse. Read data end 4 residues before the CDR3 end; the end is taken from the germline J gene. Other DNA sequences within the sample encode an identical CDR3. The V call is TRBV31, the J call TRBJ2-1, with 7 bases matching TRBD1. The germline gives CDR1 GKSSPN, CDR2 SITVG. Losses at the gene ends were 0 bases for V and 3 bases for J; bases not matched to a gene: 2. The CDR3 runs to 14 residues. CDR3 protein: CAWSLAGGYAEQFF. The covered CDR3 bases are TGTGCCTGGAGTCTAGCAGGGGGCTATGCT.

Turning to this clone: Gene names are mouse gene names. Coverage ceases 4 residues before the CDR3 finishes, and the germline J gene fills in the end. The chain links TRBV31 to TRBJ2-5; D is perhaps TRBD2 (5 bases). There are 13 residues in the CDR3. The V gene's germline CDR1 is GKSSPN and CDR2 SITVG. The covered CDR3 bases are TGTGCCTGGAGTCGGACTCTCGGGGAC. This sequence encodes CAWSRTLGD. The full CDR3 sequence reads CAWSRTLGDTQYF.

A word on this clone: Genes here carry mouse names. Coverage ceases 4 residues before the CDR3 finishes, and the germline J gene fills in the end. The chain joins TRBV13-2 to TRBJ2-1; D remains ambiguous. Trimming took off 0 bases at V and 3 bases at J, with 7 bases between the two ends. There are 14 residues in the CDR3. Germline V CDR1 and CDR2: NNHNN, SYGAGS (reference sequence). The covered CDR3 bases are TGTGCCAGCGGTGATGGGGGTCCCTATGCT. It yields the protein CASGDGGPYA. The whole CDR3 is CASGDGGPYAEQFF.

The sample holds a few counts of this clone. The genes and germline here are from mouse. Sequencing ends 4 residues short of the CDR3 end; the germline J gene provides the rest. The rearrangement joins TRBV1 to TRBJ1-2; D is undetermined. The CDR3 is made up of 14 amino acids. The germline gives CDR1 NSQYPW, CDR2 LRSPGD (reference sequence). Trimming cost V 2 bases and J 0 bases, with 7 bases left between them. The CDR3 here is CTCSAQLSNSDYTF. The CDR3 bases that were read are TGCACCTGCAGTGCACAGCTCTCAAACTCC.

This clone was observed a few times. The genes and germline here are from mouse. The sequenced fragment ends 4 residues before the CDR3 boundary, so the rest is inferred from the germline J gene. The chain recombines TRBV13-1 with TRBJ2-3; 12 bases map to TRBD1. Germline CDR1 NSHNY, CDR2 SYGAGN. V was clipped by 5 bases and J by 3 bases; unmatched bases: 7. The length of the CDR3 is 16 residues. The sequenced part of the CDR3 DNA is TGTGCCAGCAGGGGGGACAGGGGGCGCGGGGCAGAA. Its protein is CASRGDRGRGAE. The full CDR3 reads CASRGDRGRGAETLYF.

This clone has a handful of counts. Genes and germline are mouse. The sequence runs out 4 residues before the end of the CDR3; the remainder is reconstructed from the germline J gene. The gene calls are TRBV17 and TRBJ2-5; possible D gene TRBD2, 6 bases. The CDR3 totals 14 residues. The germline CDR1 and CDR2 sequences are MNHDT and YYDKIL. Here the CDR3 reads CASSRMGGGDTQYF. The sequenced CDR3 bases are TGTGCTAGCAGTAGGATGGGTGGGGGAGAC. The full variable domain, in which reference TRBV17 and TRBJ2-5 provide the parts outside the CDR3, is DTTVKQNPRYKLARVGKPVNLICSQTMNHDTMYWYQKKPNQAPKLLLFYYDKILNREADTFEKFQSSRPNNSFCSLYIGSAGLEYSAMYLCASSRMGGGDTQYFGPGTRLLVL.

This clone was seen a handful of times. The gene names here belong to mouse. CDR3 sequence: CASSDSTGGARDYTF. The sequenced CDR3 bases are TGTGCCAGCAGTGATTCGACTGGGGGGGCGCGC. The V gene is TRBV13-3, the J gene TRBJ1-2; weak D call: TRBD1 (6 bases). The CDR3 extends 4 residues past the end of the read, so its final part is completed from the germline J gene. The CDR3 has 15 residues. CDR1 is NNHDY, CDR2 SYVADS, per germline.

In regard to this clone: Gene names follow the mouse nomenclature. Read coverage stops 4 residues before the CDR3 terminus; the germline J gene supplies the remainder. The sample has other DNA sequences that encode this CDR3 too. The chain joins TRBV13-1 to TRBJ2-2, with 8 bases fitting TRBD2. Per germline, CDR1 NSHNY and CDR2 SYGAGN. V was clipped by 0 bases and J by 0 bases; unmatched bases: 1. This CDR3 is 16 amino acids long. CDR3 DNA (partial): TGTGCCAGCAGTGATGTGGGGGGGTCAAACACCGGG. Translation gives CASSDVGGSNTG. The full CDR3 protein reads CASSDVGGSNTGQLYF.

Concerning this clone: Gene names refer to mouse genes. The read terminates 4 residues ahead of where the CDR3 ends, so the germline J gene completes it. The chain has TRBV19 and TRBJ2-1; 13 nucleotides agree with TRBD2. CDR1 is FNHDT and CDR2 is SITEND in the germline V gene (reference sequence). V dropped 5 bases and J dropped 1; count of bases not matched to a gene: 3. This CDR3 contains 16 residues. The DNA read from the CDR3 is TGTGCCAGCAGAGGGACTGGGGGGGGAAACTATGCT. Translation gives CASRGTGGGNYA. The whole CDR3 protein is CASRGTGGGNYAEQFF.

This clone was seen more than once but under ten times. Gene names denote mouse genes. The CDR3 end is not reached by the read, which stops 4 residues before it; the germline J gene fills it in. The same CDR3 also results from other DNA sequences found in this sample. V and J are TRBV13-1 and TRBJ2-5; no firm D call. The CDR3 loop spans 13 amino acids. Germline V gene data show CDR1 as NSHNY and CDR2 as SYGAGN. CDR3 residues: CASSDDRKDTQYF. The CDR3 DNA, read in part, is TGTGCCAGCAGTGATGACAGAAAAGAC.

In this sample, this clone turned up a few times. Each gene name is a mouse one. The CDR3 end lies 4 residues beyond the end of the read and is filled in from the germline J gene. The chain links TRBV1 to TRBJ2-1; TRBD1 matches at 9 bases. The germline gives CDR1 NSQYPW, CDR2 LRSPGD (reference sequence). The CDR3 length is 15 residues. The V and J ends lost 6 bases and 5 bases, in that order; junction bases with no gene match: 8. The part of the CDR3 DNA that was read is TGCACCTGCAGCCCTACAGGGGGCGCAGATGCT. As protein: CTCSPTGGADA. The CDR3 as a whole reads CTCSPTGGADAEQFF.

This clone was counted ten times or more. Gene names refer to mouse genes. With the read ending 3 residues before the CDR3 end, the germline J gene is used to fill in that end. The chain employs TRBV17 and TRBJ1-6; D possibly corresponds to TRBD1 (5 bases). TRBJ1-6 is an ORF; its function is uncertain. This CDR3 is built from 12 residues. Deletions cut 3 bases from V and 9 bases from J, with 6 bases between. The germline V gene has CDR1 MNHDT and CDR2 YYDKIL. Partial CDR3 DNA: TGTGCTAGCAGTAGGGGGGGTTCGCCC. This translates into CASSRGGSP. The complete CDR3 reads CASSRGGSPLYF.

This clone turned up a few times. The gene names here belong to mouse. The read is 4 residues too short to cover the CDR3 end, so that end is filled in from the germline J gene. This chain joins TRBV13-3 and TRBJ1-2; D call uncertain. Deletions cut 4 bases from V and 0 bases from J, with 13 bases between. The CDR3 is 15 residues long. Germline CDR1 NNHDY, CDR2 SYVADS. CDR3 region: CASSYMGHANSDYTF. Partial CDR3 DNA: TGTGCCAGCAGTTATATGGGTCATGCAAACTCC.

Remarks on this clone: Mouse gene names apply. The part of the CDR3 DNA that was read is TGTGCCAGCAGTCAGAAAAATTCCTATAATTCGCCC. It is translated as CASSQKNSYNSP. In full, the CDR3 reads CASSQKNSYNSPLYF. This chain uses TRBV13-1 with TRBJ1-6; D gene uncertain. Coverage ceases 3 residues before the CDR3 finishes, and the germline J gene fills in the end. Being an ORF, TRBJ1-6 has a function that is uncertain. The CDR3 loop spans 15 amino acids. Trimming removed 4 bases from V and 0 bases from J, with 8 bases in between. The germline V gene encodes CDR1 NSHNY and CDR2 SYGAGN.

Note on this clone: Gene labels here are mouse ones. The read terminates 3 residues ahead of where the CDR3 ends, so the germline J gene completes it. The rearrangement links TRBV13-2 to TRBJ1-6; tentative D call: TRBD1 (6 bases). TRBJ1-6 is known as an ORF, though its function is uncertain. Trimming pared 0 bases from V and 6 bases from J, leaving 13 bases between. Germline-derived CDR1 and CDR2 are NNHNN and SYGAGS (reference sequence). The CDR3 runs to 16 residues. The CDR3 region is CASGDAGRTANSPLYF. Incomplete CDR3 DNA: TGTGCCAGCGGTGATGCGGGGAGGACAGCTAATTCGCCC.

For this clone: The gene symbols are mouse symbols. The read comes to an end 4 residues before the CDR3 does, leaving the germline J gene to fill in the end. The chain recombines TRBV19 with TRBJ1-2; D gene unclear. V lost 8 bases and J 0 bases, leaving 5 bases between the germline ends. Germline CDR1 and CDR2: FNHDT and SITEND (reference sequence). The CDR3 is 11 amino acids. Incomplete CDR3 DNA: TGTGCCAGACAAACAAACTCC. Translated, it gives CARQTNS. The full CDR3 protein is CARQTNSDYTF.

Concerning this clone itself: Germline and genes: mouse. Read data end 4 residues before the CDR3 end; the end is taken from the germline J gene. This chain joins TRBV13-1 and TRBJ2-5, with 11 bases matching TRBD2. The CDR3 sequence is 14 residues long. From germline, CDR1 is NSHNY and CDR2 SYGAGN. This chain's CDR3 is CASIPGLGEDTQYF. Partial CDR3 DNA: TGTGCCAGCATACCGGGACTGGGGGAAGAC.

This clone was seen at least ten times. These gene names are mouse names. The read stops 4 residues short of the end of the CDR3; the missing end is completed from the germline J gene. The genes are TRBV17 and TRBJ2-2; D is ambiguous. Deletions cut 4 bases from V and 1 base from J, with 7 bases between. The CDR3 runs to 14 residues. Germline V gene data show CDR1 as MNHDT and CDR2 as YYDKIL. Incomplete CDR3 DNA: TGTGCTAGCAGTAACGACAAAAACACCGGG. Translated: CASSNDKNTG. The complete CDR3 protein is CASSNDKNTGQLYF.

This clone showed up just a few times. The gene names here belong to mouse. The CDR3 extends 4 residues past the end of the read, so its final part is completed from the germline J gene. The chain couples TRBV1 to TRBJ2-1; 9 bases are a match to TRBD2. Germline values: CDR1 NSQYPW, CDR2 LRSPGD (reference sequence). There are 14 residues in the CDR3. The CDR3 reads CTCSYDWGRAEQFF. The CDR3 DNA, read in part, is TGCACCTGCAGTTATGACTGGGGGAGGGCT.

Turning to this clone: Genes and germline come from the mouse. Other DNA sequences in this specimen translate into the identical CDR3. The DNA read from the CDR3 is TGTGCCAGCAGTATCCTGGGGGGGGGAGCT. It yields the protein CASSILGGGA. The full CDR3 sequence reads CASSILGGGAEQFF. The rearrangement joins TRBV19 to TRBJ2-1; 9 bases fit TRBD2. The read ends 4 residues early relative to the CDR3; the germline J gene fills the gap. The CDR3 is 14 residues long. CDR1 and CDR2 (germline): FNHDT, SITEND (reference sequence).